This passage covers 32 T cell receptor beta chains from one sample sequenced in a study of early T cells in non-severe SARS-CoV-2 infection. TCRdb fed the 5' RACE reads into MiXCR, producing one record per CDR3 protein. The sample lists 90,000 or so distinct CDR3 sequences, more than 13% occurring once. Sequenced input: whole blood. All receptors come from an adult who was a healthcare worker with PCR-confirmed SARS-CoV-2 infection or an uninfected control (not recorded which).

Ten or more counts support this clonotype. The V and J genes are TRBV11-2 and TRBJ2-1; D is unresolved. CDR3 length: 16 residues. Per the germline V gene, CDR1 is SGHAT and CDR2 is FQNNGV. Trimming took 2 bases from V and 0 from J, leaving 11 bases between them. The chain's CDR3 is CASSLTGFISYNEQFF. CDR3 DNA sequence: TGTGCCAGCAGCTTAACGGGCTTTATCTCCTACAATGAGCAGTTCTTC.

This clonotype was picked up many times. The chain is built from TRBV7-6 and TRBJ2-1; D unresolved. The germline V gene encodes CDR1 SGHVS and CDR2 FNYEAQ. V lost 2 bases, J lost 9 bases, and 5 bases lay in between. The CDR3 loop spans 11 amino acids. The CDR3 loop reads CASSLSREQFF. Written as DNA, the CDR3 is TGTGCCAGCAGCTTATCGCGTGAGCAGTTCTTC.

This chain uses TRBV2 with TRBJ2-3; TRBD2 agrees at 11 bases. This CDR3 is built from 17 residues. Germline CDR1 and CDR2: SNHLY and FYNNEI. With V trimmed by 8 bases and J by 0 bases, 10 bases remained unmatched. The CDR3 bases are TGTGCCAGCCTCCGGGGACTAGCGGTTCTTAGCACAGATACGCAGTATTTT. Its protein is CASLRGLAVLSTDTQYF. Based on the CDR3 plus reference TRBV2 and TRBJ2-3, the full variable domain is EPEVTQTPSHQVTQMGQEVILRCVPISNHLYFYWYRQILGQKVEFLVSFYNNEISEKSEIFDDQFSVERPDGSNFTLKIRSTKLEDSAMYFCASLRGLAVLSTDTQYFGPGTRLTVL.

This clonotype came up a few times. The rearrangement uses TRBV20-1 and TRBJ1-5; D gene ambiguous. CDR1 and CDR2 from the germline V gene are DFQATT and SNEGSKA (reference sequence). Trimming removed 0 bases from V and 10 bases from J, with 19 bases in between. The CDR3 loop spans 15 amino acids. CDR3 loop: CSARDISLLNRPQHF. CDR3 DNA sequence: TGCAGTGCTAGAGATATCAGCCTCCTAAATCGCCCCCAGCATTTT.

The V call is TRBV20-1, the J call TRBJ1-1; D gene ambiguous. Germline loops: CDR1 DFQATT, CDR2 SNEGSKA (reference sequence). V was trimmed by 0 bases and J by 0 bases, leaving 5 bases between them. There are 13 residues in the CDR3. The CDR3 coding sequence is TGCAGTGCTAGAGAAGGGCTGAACACTGAAGCTTTCTTT. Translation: CSAREGLNTEAFF.

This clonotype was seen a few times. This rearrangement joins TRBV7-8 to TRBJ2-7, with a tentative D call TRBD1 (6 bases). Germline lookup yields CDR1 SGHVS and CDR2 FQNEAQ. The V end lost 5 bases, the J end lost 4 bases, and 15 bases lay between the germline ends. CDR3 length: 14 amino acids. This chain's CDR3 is CASSPRTETYEQYF. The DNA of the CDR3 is TGTGCCAGCAGCCCCAGGACAGAAACATACGAGCAGTACTTC.

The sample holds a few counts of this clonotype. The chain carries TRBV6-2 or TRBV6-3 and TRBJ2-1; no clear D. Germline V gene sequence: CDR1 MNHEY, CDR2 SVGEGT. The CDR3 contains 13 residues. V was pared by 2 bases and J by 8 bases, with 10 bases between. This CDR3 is CASSYVGRDEQFF. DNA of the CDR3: TGTGCCAGCAGTTACGTGGGCCGGGATGAGCAGTTCTTC.

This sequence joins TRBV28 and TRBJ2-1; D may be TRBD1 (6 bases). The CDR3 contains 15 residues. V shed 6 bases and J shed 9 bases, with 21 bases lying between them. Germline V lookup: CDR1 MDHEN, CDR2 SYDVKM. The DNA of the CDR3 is TGTGCCAGCAGCTCTCACAGGACAGCTAATTTTGAGCAGTTCTTC. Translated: CASSSHRTANFEQFF.

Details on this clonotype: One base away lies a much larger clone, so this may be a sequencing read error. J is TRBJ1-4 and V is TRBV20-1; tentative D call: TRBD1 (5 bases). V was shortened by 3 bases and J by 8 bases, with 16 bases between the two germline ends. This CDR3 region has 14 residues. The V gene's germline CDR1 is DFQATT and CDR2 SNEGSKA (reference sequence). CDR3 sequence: CSARTAREEEKLFF. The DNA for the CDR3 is TGCAGTGCTAGGACAGCGAGGGAGGAAGAAAAACTGTTTTTT.

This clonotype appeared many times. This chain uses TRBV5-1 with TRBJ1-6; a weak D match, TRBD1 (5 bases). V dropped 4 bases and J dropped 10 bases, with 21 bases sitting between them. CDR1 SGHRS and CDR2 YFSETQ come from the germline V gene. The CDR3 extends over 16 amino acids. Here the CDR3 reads CASSLQSGQGGSPLHF. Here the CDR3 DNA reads TGCGCCAGCAGCCTCCAGTCGGGGCAGGGAGGATCACCCCTCCACTTT.

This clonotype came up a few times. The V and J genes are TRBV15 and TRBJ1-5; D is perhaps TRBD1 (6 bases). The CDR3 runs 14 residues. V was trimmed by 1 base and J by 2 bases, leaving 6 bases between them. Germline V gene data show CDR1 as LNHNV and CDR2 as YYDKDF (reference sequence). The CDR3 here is CATSRAGGNQPQHF. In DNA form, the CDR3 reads TGTGCCACCAGCAGAGCAGGGGGCAATCAGCCCCAGCATTTT.

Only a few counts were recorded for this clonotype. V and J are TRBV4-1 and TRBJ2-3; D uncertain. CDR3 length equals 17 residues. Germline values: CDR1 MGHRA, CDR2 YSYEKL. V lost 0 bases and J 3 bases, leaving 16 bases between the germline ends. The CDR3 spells CASSQEASGAPTDTQYF. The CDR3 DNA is TGCGCCAGCAGCCAAGAGGCTAGTGGAGCGCCTACAGATACGCAGTATTTT.

CDR3 amino acids: CASSMFIAGSTDTQYF. Written as DNA, the CDR3 is TGTGCCAGCAGCATGTTTATAGCGGGGTCCACAGATACGCAGTATTTT. The V call is TRBV7-9, the J call TRBJ2-3; 8 bases are shared with TRBD2. Germline V gene lookup returns CDR1 SEHNR and CDR2 FQNEAQ (reference sequence). This CDR3 has 16 amino acids. V shed 5 bases, J shed 2 bases, and the junction held 9 bases outside the gene matches.

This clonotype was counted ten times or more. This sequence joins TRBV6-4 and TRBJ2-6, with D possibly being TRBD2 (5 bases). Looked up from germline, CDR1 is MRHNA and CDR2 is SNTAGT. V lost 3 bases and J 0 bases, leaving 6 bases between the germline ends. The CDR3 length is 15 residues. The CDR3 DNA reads TGTGCCAGCAGTGAGGAGGACTCTGGGGCCAACGTCCTGACTTTC. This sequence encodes CASSEEDSGANVLTF.

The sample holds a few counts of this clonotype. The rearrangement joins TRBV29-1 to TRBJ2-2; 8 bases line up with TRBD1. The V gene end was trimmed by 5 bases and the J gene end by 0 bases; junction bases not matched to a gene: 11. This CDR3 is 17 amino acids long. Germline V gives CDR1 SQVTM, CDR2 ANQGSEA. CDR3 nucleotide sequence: TGCAGCGTTTCGTGGGACAGGAACTTCGCGAACACCGGGGAGCTGTTTTTT. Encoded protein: CSVSWDRNFANTGELFF.

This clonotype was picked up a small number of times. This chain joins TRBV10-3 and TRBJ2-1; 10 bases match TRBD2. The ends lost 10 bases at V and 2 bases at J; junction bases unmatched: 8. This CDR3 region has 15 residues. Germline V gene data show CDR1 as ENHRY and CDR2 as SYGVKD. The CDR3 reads CATRTSGEPYNEQFF. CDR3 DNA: TGTGCCACCAGGACTAGCGGAGAACCCTACAATGAGCAGTTCTTC.

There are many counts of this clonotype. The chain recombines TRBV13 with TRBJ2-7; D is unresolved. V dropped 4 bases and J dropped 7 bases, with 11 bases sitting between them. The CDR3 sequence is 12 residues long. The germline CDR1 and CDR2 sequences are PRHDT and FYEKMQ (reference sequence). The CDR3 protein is CASSSPMEEQYF. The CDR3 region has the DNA TGTGCCAGCAGCTCGCCCATGGAGGAGCAGTACTTC.

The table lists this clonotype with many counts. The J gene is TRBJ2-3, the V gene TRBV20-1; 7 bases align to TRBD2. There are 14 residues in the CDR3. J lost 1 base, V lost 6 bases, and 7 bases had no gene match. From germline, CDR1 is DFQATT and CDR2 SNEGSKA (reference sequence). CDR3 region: CSAGSGMGTDTQYF. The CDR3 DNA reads TGCAGTGCGGGGAGCGGGATGGGCACAGATACGCAGTATTTT.

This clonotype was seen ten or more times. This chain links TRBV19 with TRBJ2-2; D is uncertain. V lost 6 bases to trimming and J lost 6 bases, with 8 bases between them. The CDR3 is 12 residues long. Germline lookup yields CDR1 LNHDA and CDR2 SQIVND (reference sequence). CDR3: CASRTQAGELFF. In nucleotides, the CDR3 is TGTGCCAGTAGGACGCAGGCCGGGGAGCTGTTTTTT.

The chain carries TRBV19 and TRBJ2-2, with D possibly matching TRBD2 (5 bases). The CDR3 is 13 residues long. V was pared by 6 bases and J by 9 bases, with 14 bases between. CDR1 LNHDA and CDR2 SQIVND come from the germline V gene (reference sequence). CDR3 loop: CASRPAGSRELFF. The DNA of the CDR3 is TGTGCCAGTAGACCGGCGGGCAGTCGGGAGCTGTTTTTT.

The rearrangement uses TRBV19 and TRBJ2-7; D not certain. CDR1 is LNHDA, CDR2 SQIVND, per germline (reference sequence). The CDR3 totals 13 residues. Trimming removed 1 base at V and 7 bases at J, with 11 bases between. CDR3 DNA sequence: TGTGCCAGTAGTATAGGTGGGCCTGGGGAGCAGTACTTC. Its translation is CASSIGGPGEQYF.

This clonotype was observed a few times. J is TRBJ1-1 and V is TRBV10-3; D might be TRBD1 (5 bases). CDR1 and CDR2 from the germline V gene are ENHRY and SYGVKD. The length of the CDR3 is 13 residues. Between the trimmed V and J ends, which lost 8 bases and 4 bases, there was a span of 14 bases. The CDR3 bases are TGTGCCATCGGCCAGGGTGCGGGCACTGAAGCTTTCTTT. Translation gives CAIGQGAGTEAFF.

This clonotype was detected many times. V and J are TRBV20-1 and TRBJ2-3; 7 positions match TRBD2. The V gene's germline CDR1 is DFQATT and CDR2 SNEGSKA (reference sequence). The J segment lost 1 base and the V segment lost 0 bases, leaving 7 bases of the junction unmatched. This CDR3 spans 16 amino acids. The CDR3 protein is CSARDHSGGRTDTQYF. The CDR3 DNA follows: TGCAGTGCTAGAGATCACTCGGGAGGTCGCACAGATACGCAGTATTTT.

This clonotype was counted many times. The CDR3, as DNA: TGCAGTGCTAGAGGCAGGTCTATCATGAACACTGAAGCTTTCTTT. Residues: CSARGRSIMNTEAFF. V and J are TRBV20-1 and TRBJ1-1; D gene unclear. Germline CDR1 and CDR2: DFQATT and SNEGSKA (reference sequence). V shed 1 base and J shed 0 bases, with 12 bases lying between them. The CDR3 spans 15 residues.

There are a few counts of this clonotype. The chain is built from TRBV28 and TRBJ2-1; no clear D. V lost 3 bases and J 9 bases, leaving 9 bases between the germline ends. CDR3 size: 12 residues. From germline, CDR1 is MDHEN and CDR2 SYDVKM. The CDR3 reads CASSFPLSEQFF. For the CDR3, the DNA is TGTGCCAGCAGTTTCCCGCTTAGTGAGCAGTTCTTC.

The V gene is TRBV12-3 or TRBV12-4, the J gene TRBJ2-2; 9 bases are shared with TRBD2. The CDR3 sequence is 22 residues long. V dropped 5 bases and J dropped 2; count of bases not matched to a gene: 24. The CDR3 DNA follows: TGTGCCAGCAGTCCCTCACCCACGAACGCAGATCGGACTAGCGACAACACCGGGGAGCTGTTTTTT. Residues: CASSPSPTNADRTSDNTGELFF.

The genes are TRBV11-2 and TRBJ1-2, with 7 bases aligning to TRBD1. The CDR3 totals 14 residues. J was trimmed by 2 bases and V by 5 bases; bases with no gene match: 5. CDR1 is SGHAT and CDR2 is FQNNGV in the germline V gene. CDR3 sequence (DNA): TGTGCCAGCAGCCGCCGGGACAGCAACTATGGCTACACCTTC. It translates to CASSRRDSNYGYTF.

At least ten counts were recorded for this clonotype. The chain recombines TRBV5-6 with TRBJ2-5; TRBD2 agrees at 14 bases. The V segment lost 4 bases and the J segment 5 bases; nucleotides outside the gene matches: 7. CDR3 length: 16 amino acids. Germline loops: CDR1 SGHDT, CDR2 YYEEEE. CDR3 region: CASSLPTSGRVETQYF. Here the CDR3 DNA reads TGTGCCAGCAGCCTCCCGACTAGCGGGAGGGTTGAGACCCAGTACTTC.

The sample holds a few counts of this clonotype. The CDR3 coding sequence is TGTGCCAGCAGCCGCATTTTAGAGATTAATCAGCCCCAGCATTTT. Translation gives CASSRILEINQPQHF. V usage is TRBV28 and J usage is TRBJ1-5; D is uncertain. Per germline, CDR1 MDHEN and CDR2 SYDVKM. Trimming removed 6 bases from V and 4 bases from J, with 16 bases in between. This CDR3 region has 15 residues.

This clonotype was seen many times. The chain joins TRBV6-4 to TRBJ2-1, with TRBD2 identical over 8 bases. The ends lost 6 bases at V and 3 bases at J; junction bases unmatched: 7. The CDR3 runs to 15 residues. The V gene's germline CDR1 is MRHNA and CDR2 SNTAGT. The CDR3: CASSVEAGDYNEQFF. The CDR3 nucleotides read TGTGCCAGCAGCGTAGAAGCGGGAGACTACAATGAGCAGTTCTTC.

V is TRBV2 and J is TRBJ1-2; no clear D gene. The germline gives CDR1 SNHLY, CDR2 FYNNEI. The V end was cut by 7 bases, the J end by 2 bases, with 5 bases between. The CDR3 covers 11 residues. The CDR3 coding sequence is TGTGCCAGCACGGAAAACTATGGCTACACCTTC. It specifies CASTENYGYTF.

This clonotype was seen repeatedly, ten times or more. CDR3 in amino acids: CSARDRDVTEAFF. The DNA for the CDR3 is TGCAGTGCTAGAGACAGGGACGTGACTGAAGCTTTCTTT. This chain connects TRBV20-1 to TRBJ1-1; D might be TRBD1 (5 bases). Germline values: CDR1 DFQATT, CDR2 SNEGSKA (reference sequence). The ends were cut back, 0 bases at V and 5 bases at J, with 10 bases in the middle. The CDR3 is 13 amino acids.